This TCR beta chain comes out of a study of blood T cell repertoires in COVID-19. Trimming at V came to 4 bases and at J to 5 bases, leaving 5 bases not matched to a gene. CDR1 and CDR2 (germline): SGHRS, YFSETQ. This CDR3 contains 14 residues. Donors in Cohort 3 who had recovered were those with two negative PCRs, healthcare professional clearance, or resolution of their symptoms. TCRdb's copy holds only in-frame clones and misses some; the assay was immunoSEQ multiplex PCR. This table holds roughly 150,000 clones, around 80% found once. The chain has TRBV5-1 and TRBJ1-4, with 7 bases lining up with TRBD1. Sequences were obtained from PBMCs or T cells enriched from blood (not recorded which). The receptor's source is a woman aged 45-59 years who had recovered from COVID-19. CDR3 protein: CASSRGTANEKLFF. CDR3 in DNA: TGCGCCAGCAGCCGCGGGACAGCCAATGAAAAACTGTTTTTT. Together with reference TRBV5-1 and TRBJ1-4, the CDR3 gives the full variable domain: KAGVTQTPRYLIKTRGQQVTLSCSPISGHRSVSWYQQTPGQGLQFLFEYFSETQRNKGNFPGRFSGRQFSNSRSEMNVSTLELGDSALYLCASSRGTANEKLFFGSGTQLSVL.